Listed below are T cell receptor beta chains from one sample, sequenced in a study of tumor and adjacent non-tumor tissue in lung cancer. One entry per CDR3 protein, called by TCRdb with MiXCR from the multiplex PCR reads. The data show 68,000 or so distinct CDR3 sequences, just under 60% seen once. What was sequenced was lung tumor tissue. These receptors were obtained from a man aged 50 to 60 with non-small cell lung cancer. Each CDR3 is given with its conserved first and last residue. D genes are given only for firm matches.

CDR3 protein: CASSLGDSSSYGQYF
V gene: TRBV11-2
D gene: TRBD1
J gene: TRBJ2-7

CDR3 protein: CASSASGTSRGDEQFF
V gene: TRBV11-3
D gene: TRBD2
J gene: TRBJ2-1

CDR3 protein: CASSPRGGPENEQFF
V gene: TRBV2
D gene: .
J gene: TRBJ2-1

CDR3 protein: CSARDSGANTEAFF
V gene: TRBV20-1
D gene: .
J gene: TRBJ1-1

CDR3 protein: CSKLAGDTSTDTQYF
V gene: TRBV20-1
D gene: TRBD2
J gene: TRBJ2-3

CDR3 protein: CSVVQNTDTQCF
V gene: TRBV29-1
D gene: .
J gene: TRBJ2-3

CDR3 protein: CSAGVSRLEQYF
V gene: TRBV20-1
D gene: .
J gene: TRBJ2-7

CDR3 protein: CSIEGTGGREQYF
V gene: TRBV29-1
D gene: TRBD1
J gene: TRBJ2-7

CDR3 protein: CVSSQELGPIGTGELFF
V gene: TRBV14
D gene: .
J gene: TRBJ2-2

CDR3 protein: CASSSYRDPRSINYGYTF
V gene: TRBV28
D gene: .
J gene: TRBJ1-2

CDR3 protein: CAISKTGGLSEQYF
V gene: TRBV10-3
D gene: TRBD1
J gene: TRBJ2-7

CDR3 protein: CASSGLGTGGQYF
V gene: TRBV6-1
D gene: .
J gene: TRBJ2-7

CDR3 protein: CASSQDRGSYEQYF
V gene: TRBV4-2
D gene: .
J gene: TRBJ2-7

CDR3 protein: CASSGFQVAGAEAFF
V gene: TRBV6-1
D gene: .
J gene: TRBJ1-1

CDR3 protein: CTSGTQGSRTEAFF
V gene: TRBV28
D gene: .
J gene: TRBJ1-1

CDR3 protein: CSAPLSSYEQYF
V gene: TRBV20-1
D gene: .
J gene: TRBJ2-7

CDR3 protein: CASQGRAVAKNIQYF
V gene: TRBV19
D gene: .
J gene: TRBJ2-4

CDR3 protein: CANSRGTSGGLTDAQYF
V gene: TRBV11-3
D gene: TRBD2
J gene: TRBJ2-3

CDR3 protein: CASSQGTSGRESDMQYF
V gene: TRBV4-2
D gene: TRBD2
J gene: TRBJ2-3

CDR3 protein: CSARDGLAYEQYF
V gene: TRBV20-1
D gene: TRBD2
J gene: TRBJ2-7

CDR3 protein: CASSLGNQETRYF
V gene: TRBV5-1
D gene: .
J gene: TRBJ2-5

CDR3 protein: CASSPNMRGWGLSF
V gene: TRBV11-3
D gene: .
J gene: TRBJ2-2

CDR3 protein: CASSSGIAKNIQYF
V gene: TRBV6-6
D gene: .
J gene: TRBJ2-4

CDR3 protein: CASSNTGQDPTSTDTQYF
V gene: TRBV28
D gene: TRBD1
J gene: TRBJ2-3

CDR3 protein: CASSNKGGTLDEPYF
V gene: TRBV6-5
D gene: .
J gene: TRBJ2-7

CDR3 protein: CASSDIAQETQYF
V gene: TRBV7-9
D gene: .
J gene: TRBJ2-5

CDR3 protein: CASSFQGAREKLFF
V gene: TRBV12-3/TRBV12-4
D gene: TRBD1
J gene: TRBJ1-4

CDR3 protein: CASSLGTVGTEAFF
V gene: TRBV5-6
D gene: .
J gene: TRBJ1-1

CDR3 protein: CASSPTGGNIQYF
V gene: TRBV12-3/TRBV12-4
D gene: TRBD1
J gene: TRBJ2-4

CDR3 protein: CAGSENLLTGGSGYTF
V gene: TRBV6-1
D gene: .
J gene: TRBJ1-2

CDR3 protein: CANSSGRGETQYF
V gene: TRBV5-4
D gene: TRBD2
J gene: TRBJ2-5

CDR3 protein: CDSSPRAGGSSYNSPLHF
V gene: TRBV11-2
D gene: TRBD1
J gene: TRBJ1-6

CDR3 protein: CASKPAHVGIPSTDTQYF
V gene: TRBV28
D gene: .
J gene: TRBJ2-3

CDR3 protein: CASSGGLGAHQPQHF
V gene: TRBV2
D gene: .
J gene: TRBJ1-5

CDR3 protein: CASSESIAHGTDTQYF
V gene: TRBV10-2
D gene: .
J gene: TRBJ2-3

CDR3 protein: CRVKRRQDELYF
V gene: TRBV29-1
D gene: .
J gene: TRBJ2-7

CDR3 protein: CASGQGAGNTIYF
V gene: TRBV2
D gene: TRBD1
J gene: TRBJ1-3

CDR3 protein: CASSLVSGIGANEQYF
V gene: TRBV7-8
D gene: TRBD2
J gene: TRBJ2-7

CDR3 protein: CASSWGQGPSPLHF
V gene: TRBV6-5
D gene: .
J gene: TRBJ1-6

CDR3 protein: CAWSSTGGTETQYF
V gene: TRBV30
D gene: TRBD1
J gene: TRBJ2-5

CDR3 protein: CSAGLVGGVYQETQYF
V gene: TRBV20-1
D gene: .
J gene: TRBJ2-5

CDR3 protein: CASSLGHTKETQYF
V gene: TRBV5-4
D gene: .
J gene: TRBJ2-5

CDR3 protein: CASSLGGGSYNEQFF
V gene: TRBV6-5
D gene: .
J gene: TRBJ2-1

CDR3 protein: CASSLDGQGHNEEFF
V gene: TRBV11-1
D gene: TRBD1
J gene: TRBJ2-1

CDR3 protein: CASSYRQGASGTNVLTF
V gene: TRBV6-5
D gene: TRBD1
J gene: TRBJ2-6

CDR3 protein: CARSPGLESYEQYF
V gene: TRBV12-3/TRBV12-4
D gene: .
J gene: TRBJ2-7

CDR3 protein: CSDRAYPSTFSLGEYNEQFF
V gene: TRBV20-1
D gene: .
J gene: TRBJ2-1

CDR3 protein: CASSQVQGGNIQYF
V gene: TRBV4-1
D gene: .
J gene: TRBJ2-4

CDR3 protein: CTSSVVSGNTGELFF
V gene: TRBV6-1
D gene: .
J gene: TRBJ2-2

CDR3 protein: CANSHSGLGTEAFF
V gene: TRBV7-8
D gene: .
J gene: TRBJ1-1